The clone carrying this T cell receptor (beta chain) was counted many times. Its matching antigen is unknown. These data are taken from a study of neurological immune-mediated disorders. The time point denotes: longitudinal time-point 2. PBMCs stored at -80 C, 2 million in total, were the source of the unsorted libraries. The study's findings and limits: Across subjects, no CDR3 amino acid sequence appeared in expanded clones of more than one subject, a finding that suggested private repertoires in all groups.

TCRdb re-analysed the 5' RACE reads in MiXCR, keeping a single row per CDR3 protein. The sample records about 80,000 distinct CDR3 sequences, approximately 5.8% being singletons. With 5 bases removed from V and 0 bases from J, the gap between germline ends came to 16 bases. Germline V lookup: CDR1 SQVTM, CDR2 ANQGSEA. The CDR3 is 15 amino acids. The chain is built from TRBV29-1 and TRBJ1-2, with D possibly being TRBD1 (6 bases). Sequencing was performed on PBMCs. This TCR derives from a woman aged 55-75 years with multiple sclerosis. CDR3 sequence (DNA): TGCAGCGTTCAAAATTACAGGGAGGCTAACTATGGCTACACCTTC. Translation gives CSVQNYREANYGYTF.